Listed below are T cell receptor beta chains from one sample, sequenced in a study of OX40 agonist ivuxolimab in advanced cancers. Here immunoSEQ multiplex PCR was the method, and the copy in TCRdb shows in-frame clones only, minus some. This sample has about 82,000 clones, with roughly nine tenths found just once. The starting material was CD4+ or CD8+ T cells sorted from blood, obtained in a trial of the OX40 agonist ivuxolimab. The receptors shown here come from an adult with an advanced solid tumor such as melanoma, head and neck, liver or kidney cancer. Each CDR3 is given with its conserved first and last residue. The D gene is left open where the match is weak. Only some rows state a clone size, as once, few, many or a class for expanded clones.

d_gene,j_gene,abundance,v_gene,CDR3aa,CDR3nt
.,TRBJ2-2,.,TRBV5-1,CASSVDGSGTGELFF,TGCGCCAGCAGCGTCGACGGGAGTGGAACCGGGGAGCTGTTTTTT
.,TRBJ2-1,.,TRBV25-1,CASPGVGDPVHCEQFF,TGTGCCAGCCCCGGTGTGGGGGACCCCGTCCATTGTGAGCAGTTCTTC
.,TRBJ2-2,.,TRBV19,CASRKPGVVTGELFF,TGTGCCAGTAGGAAGCCAGGGGTGGTCACCGGGGAGCTGTTTTTT
.,TRBJ2-6,.,TRBV10-3,CAISTEPGANVLTF,TGTGCCATCAGCACAGAGCCTGGGGCCAACGTCCTGACTTTC
.,TRBJ2-6,.,TRBV29-1,CSVRGLGANVLTF,TGCAGCGTTCGGGGGCTCGGGGCCAACGTCCTGACTTTC
.,TRBJ2-7,.,TRBV5-5,CASSLAGALYEQYF,TGTGCCAGCAGCTTGGCGGGGGCTTTGTACGAGCAGTACTTC
TRBD1,TRBJ2-7,.,TRBV13,CASSKRQGVTRPYEQYF,TGTGCCAGCAGTAAACGACAGGGCGTAACTAGACCCTACGAGCAGTACTTC
TRBD2,TRBJ2-5,once,TRBV11-2,CASTRAPSGRGETQYF,TGTGCCAGCACTCGAGCCCCTAGCGGGAGAGGAGAGACCCAGTACTTC
.,TRBJ2-4,.,TRBV7-2,CASSFYGLGVAKNIQYF,TGTGCCAGCAGCTTCTACGGTCTCGGCGTAGCCAAAAACATTCAGTACTTC
.,TRBJ2-1,.,TRBV20-1,CSAVQYNEQFF,TGCAGTGCGGTCCAGTACAATGAGCAGTTCTTC
.,TRBJ2-3,.,TRBV5-4,CASSLEPSSPSQYF,TGTGCCAGCAGCTTGGAGCCCTCCTCTCCTTCGCAGTATTTT
.,TRBJ2-5,few,TRBV23-1,CASEGGETQYF,TGCGCCAGCGAGGGGGGAGAGACCCAGTACTTC
.,TRBJ1-3,.,TRBV6-6,CASSYSGNTIYF,TGTGCCAGCAGTTATTCGGGAAACACCATATATTTT
.,TRBJ1-5,.,TRBV11-3,CASSLNSNQPQHF,TGTGCCAGCAGCTTAAATAGCAATCAGCCCCAGCATTTT
.,TRBJ2-3,.,TRBV5-6,CASSLLTDTQYF,TGTGCCAGCAGCCTACTCACAGATACGCAGTATTTT
.,TRBJ2-7,once,TRBV28,CASNFQVIDEQYF,TGTGCCAGCAATTTTCAGGTGATCGACGAGCAGTACTTC
.,TRBJ2-3,.,TRBV6-1,CASSGARAGIYTDTQYF,TGTGCCAGCAGTGGGGCAAGGGCAGGGATTTACACAGATACGCAGTATTTT
TRBD1,TRBJ1-2,once,TRBV28,CASSTGTGFYGYTF,TGTGCCAGCAGTACAGGGACAGGGTTCTATGGCTACACCTTC
TRBD2,TRBJ2-7,.,TRBV5-1,CASSTSGYEQYF,TGCGCCAGCTCTACTAGCGGCTACGAGCAGTACTTC
TRBD1,TRBJ2-7,.,TRBV6-5,CASSDGTGGHEQYF,TGTGCCAGCAGTGACGGGACAGGGGGGCACGAGCAGTACTTC
.,TRBJ1-4,.,TRBV30,CAWSGGAVNEKLFF,TGTGCCTGGAGTGGAGGGGCGGTTAATGAAAAACTGTTTTTT
TRBD2,TRBJ2-7,.,TRBV7-9,CASSPKGTSLDEQYF,TGTGCCAGCAGCCCAAAAGGGACTAGTCTGGACGAGCAGTACTTC
.,TRBJ1-3,.,TRBV10-2,CASSESGGSSGNTIYF,TGCGCCAGCAGTGAGTCCGGAGGCTCCTCTGGAAACACCATATATTTT
TRBD2,TRBJ2-3,.,TRBV4-3,CASSSGGDSNTDTQYF,TGCGCCAGCAGCAGCGGGGGGGACAGCAATACAGATACGCAGTATTTT
TRBD1,TRBJ2-2,.,TRBV5-1,CASSPGTGVSGELFF,TGCGCCAGCAGCCCCGGGACAGGAGTTTCCGGGGAGCTGTTTTTT
TRBD2,TRBJ2-3,.,TRBV5-1,CASRSSGGPDTQYF,TGCGCCAGCAGGTCCTCGGGAGGCCCAGATACGCAGTATTTT
.,TRBJ2-2,.,TRBV21-1,CASSPTSGQGPGELFF,TGTGCCAGCAGCCCGACCTCCGGACAGGGGCCCGGGGAGCTGTTTTTT
TRBD1,TRBJ2-7,.,TRBV9,CASSTGTAPYEQYF,TGTGCCAGCAGCACCGGGACAGCTCCTTACGAGCAGTACTTC
.,TRBJ2-5,.,TRBV7-9,CASSLIETQYF,TGTGCCAGCAGCTTAATAGAGACCCAGTACTTC
TRBD2,TRBJ2-3,.,TRBV29-1,CSVEGDYHSRADTQYF,TGCAGCGTTGAAGGGGACTACCATTCCCGGGCAGATACGCAGTATTTT
TRBD1,TRBJ2-2,.,TRBV4-2,CASSQAPGQGKSNTGELFF,TGTGCCAGCAGCCAAGCCCCGGGACAGGGGAAATCGAACACCGGGGAGCTGTTTTTT
.,TRBJ1-3,.,TRBV11-2,CASSPQQSRGNTIYF,TGTGCCAGCAGCCCGCAGCAGTCGAGGGGAAACACCATATATTTT
.,TRBJ2-7,.,TRBV7-2,CASSLLGGSYEQYF,TGTGCCAGCAGCTTACTTGGCGGGTCCTACGAGCAGTACTTC
TRBD2,TRBJ2-7,.,TRBV18,CASSPSSGSYEQYF,TGTGCCAGCTCACCATCTAGCGGATCCTACGAGCAGTACTTC
.,TRBJ1-6,.,TRBV2,CASSDRGSNSPLHF,TGTGCCAGCAGTGACAGGGGTAGTAATTCACCCCTCCACTTT
TRBD2,TRBJ2-7,.,TRBV11-3,CASSLEGGSWGEQYF,TGTGCCAGCAGCTTAGAGGGCGGGAGTTGGGGAGAGCAGTACTTC
.,TRBJ1-1,.,TRBV5-8,CASSFSGSRTEAFF,TGTGCCAGCAGCTTCTCTGGGTCGCGCACTGAAGCTTTCTTT
.,TRBJ2-1,.,TRBV12-5,CASGGSVSSYNEQFF,TGTGCTAGTGGGGGTTCGGTCAGCTCCTACAATGAGCAGTTCTTC
TRBD1,TRBJ2-5,.,TRBV30,CAWSVLGQGAKTQYF,TGTGCCTGGAGTGTACTTGGCCAGGGGGCCAAGACCCAGTACTTC
.,TRBJ1-5,once,TRBV19,CASRNHRVQPSNQPQHF,TGTGCCAGTAGGAACCACAGGGTCCAACCTAGCAATCAGCCCCAGCATTTT
.,TRBJ1-3,.,TRBV30,CACMGRNTIYF,TGTGCCTGCATGGGGCGAAACACCATATATTTT
.,TRBJ2-3,.,TRBV11-1,CASSLDPTDTQYF,TGTGCCAGCAGCTTAGACCCAACGGATACGCAGTATTTT
.,TRBJ2-5,.,TRBV6-6,CASSDGTQETQYF,TGTGCCAGCAGTGACGGGACACAAGAGACCCAGTACTTC
TRBD2,TRBJ2-3,.,TRBV5-4,CASRKTSGRATDTQYF,TGTGCCAGCAGAAAGACTAGCGGGAGGGCCACAGATACGCAGTATTTT
.,TRBJ2-7,.,TRBV6-1,CASSEGGGLEQYF,TGTGCCAGCAGTGAAGGTGGGGGGCTCGAGCAGTACTTC
.,TRBJ2-7,.,TRBV7-6,CASRAGSSYEQYF,TGTGCCAGCAGGGCGGGTAGCTCCTACGAGCAGTACTTC